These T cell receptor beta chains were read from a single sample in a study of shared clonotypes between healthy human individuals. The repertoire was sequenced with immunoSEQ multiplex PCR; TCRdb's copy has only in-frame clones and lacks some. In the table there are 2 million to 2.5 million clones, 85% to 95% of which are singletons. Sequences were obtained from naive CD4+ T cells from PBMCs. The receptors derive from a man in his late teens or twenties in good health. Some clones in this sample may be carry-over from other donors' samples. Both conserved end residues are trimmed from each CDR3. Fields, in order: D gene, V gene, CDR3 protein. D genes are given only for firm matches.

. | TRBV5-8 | ASSAGRTSTDTQY
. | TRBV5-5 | ASSRGGPLAMSTQY
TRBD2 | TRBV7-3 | ASSLFPEGVSGRDTQY
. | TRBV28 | ASSFRERLGNQPQH
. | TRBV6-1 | ASTGRGMNTEAF
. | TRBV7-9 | ASSALLGGYT
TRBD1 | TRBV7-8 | ASRARDRGSTEAF
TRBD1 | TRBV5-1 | ASSSPGQGVGYT
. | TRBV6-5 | ASSRGASGANVLT
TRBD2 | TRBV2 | AILEGGRATGELF
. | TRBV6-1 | ASSGGRARDTEAF
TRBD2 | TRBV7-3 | ASSLTPGVAGPGNEQF